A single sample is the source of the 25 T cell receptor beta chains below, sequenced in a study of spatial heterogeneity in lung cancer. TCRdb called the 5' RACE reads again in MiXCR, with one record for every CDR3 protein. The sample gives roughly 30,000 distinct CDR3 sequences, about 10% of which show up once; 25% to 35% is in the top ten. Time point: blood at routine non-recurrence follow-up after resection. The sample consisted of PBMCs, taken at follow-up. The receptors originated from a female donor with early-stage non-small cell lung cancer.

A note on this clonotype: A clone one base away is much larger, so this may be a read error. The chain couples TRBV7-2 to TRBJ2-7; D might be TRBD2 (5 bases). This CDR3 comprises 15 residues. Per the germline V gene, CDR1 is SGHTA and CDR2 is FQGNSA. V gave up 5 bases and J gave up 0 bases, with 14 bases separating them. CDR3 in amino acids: CASSPFVGSSYEQYF. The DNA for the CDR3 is TGTGCCAGCAGCCCCTTCGTGGGGAGCTCCTACGAGCAGTACTTC.

CDR3 in amino acids: CASSLVAGDSPLHF. The CDR3 DNA follows: TGTGCCAGCAGCTTGGTGGCAGGGGACTCACCCCTCCACTTT. The chain joins TRBV5-4 to TRBJ1-6; D possibly corresponds to TRBD1 (6 bases). The V end lost 0 bases, the J end lost 10 bases, and 11 bases lay between the germline ends. Looked up from germline, CDR1 is SGHNT and CDR2 is YYREEE (reference sequence). The CDR3 contains 14 residues.

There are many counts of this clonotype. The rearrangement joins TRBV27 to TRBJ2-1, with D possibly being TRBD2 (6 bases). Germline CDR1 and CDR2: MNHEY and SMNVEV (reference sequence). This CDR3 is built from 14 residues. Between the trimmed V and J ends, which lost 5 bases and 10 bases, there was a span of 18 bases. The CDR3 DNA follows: TGTGCCAGCAGTCCGTCCACGACTAGGTTCGAGCAGTTCTTC. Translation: CASSPSTTRFEQFF.

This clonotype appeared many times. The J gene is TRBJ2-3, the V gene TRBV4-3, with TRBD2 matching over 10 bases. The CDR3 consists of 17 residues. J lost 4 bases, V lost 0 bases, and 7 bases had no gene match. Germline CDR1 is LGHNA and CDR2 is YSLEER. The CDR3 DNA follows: TGCGCCAGCAGCCAAGATCCCAGCGGGGGGGCCTCAGATACGCAGTATTTT. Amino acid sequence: CASSQDPSGGASDTQYF.

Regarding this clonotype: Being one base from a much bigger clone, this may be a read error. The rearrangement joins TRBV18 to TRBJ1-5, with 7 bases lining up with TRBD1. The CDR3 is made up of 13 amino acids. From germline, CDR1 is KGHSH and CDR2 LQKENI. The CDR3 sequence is CASSPTGNQPRHF. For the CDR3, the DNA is TGTGCCAGCTCACCGACAGGGAACCAGCCCCGGCATTTT.

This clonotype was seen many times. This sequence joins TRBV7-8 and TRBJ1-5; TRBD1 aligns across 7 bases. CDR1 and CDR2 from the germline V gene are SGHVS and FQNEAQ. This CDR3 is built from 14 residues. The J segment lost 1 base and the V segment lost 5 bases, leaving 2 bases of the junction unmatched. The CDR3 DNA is TGTGCCAGCAGCCTGGGACAGAGCAATCAGCCCCAGCATTTT. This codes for CASSLGQSNQPQHF.

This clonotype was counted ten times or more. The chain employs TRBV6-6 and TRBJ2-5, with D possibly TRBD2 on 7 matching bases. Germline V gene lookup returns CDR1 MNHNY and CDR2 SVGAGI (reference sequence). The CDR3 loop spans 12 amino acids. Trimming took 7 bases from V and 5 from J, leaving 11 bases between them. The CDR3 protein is CASNGGAETQYF. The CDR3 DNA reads TGTGCCAGCAATGGGGGGGCGGAGACCCAGTACTTC.

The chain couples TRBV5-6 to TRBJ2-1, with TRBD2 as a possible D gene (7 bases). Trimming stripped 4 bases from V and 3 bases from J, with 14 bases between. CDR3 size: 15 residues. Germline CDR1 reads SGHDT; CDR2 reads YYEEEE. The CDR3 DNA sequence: TGTGCCAGCAGCAACGGGGGGCTCATCTACAATGAGCAGTTCTTC. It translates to CASSNGGLIYNEQFF. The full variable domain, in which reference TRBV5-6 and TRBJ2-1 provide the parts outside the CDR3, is DAGVTQSPTHLIKTRGQQVTLRCSPKSGHDTVSWYQQALGQGPQFIFQYYEEEERQRGNFPDRFSGHQFPNYSSELNVNALLLGDSALYLCASSNGGLIYNEQFFGPGTRLTVL.

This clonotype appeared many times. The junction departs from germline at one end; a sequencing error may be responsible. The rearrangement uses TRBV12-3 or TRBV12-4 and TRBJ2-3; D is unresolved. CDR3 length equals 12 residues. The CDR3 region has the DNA TGTGCCAGCAGCCGAGGCACGGATACGCAGTATTTT. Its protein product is CASSRGTDTQYF.

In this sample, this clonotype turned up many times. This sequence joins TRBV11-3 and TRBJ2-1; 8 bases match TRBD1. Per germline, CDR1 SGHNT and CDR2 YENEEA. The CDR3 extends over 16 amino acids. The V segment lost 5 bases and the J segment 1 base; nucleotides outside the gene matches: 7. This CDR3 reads CASSPGDRWSYNEQFF. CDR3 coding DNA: TGTGCCAGCAGCCCTGGGGACAGGTGGTCCTACAATGAGCAGTTCTTC.

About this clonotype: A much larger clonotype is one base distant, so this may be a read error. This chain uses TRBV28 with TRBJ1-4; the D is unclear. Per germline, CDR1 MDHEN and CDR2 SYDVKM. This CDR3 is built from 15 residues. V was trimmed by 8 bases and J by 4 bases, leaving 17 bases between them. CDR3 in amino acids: CASGYSGSFNEKLFF. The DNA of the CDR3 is TGTGCCAGCGGTTACTCGGGGTCATTTAATGAAAAACTGTTTTTT. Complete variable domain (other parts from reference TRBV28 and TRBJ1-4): DVKVTQSSRYLVKRTGEKVFLECVQDMDHENMFWYRQDPGLGLRLIYFSYDVKMKEKGDIPEGYSVSREKKERFSLILESASTNQTSMYLCASGYSGSFNEKLFFGSGTQLSVL.

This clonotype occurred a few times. The CDR3 DNA reads as TGCAGCGTTGAAGTTCAGGGGAGCACTGAAGCTTTCTTT. Translation: CSVEVQGSTEAFF. V and J are TRBV29-1 and TRBJ1-1; D is possibly TRBD1 (6 bases). V lost 1 base, J lost 4 bases, and 10 bases lay in between. Germline V lookup: CDR1 SQVTM, CDR2 ANQGSEA. This CDR3 spans 13 amino acids.

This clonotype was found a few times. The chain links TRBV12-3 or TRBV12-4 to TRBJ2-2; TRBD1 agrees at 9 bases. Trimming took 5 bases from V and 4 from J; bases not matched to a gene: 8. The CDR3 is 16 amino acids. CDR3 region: CASSPRTGALTGELFF. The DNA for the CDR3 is TGTGCCAGCAGTCCGAGGACAGGGGCCCTCACCGGGGAGCTGTTTTTT.

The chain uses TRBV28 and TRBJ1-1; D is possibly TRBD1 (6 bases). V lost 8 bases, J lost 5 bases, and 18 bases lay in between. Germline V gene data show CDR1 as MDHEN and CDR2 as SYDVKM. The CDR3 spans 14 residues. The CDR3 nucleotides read TGTGCCAGCGCTACAGGGCCGCGCCTAACTGAAGCTTTCTTT. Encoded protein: CASATGPRLTEAFF.

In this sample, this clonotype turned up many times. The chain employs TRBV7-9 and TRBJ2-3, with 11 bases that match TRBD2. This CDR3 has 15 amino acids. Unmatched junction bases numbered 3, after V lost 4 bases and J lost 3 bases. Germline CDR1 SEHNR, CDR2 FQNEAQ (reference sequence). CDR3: CASSSGTSGTDTQYF. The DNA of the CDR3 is TGTGCCAGCAGCTCCGGGACTAGCGGAACAGATACGCAGTATTTT.

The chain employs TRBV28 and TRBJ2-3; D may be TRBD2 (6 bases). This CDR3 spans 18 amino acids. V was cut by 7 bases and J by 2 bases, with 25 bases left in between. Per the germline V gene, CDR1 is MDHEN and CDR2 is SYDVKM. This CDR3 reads CASTPPPWVADPTDTQYF. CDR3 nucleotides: TGTGCCAGCACCCCTCCTCCTTGGGTAGCGGACCCCACAGATACGCAGTATTTT.

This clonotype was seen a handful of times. CDR3 region: CASSKAGGTIYEQYF. The CDR3 DNA sequence: TGTGCCAGCAGCAAAGCGGGAGGGACCATCTACGAGCAGTACTTC. The gene calls are TRBV21-1 and TRBJ2-7; the table's D call, TRBD2, was not checked against the DNA. TRBV21-1 counts as a pseudogene. The CDR3 covers 15 residues.

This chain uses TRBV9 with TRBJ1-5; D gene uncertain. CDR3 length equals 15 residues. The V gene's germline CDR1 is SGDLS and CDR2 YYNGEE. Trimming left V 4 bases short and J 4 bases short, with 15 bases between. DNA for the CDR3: TGTGCCAGCAGCCCCGGACTGAATGTTAATCAGCCCCAGCATTTT. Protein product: CASSPGLNVNQPQHF.

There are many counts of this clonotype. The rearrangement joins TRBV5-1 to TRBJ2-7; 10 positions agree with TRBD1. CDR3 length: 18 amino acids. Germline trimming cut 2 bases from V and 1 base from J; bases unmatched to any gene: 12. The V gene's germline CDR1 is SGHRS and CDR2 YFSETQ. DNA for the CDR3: TGCGCCAGCAGCTTTAATCGGGACAGGGGTACGTCGTCCTACGAGCAGTACTTC. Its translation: CASSFNRDRGTSSYEQYF.

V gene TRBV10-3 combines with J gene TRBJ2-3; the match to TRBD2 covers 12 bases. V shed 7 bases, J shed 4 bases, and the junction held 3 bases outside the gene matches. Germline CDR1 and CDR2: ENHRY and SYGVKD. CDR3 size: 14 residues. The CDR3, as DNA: TGTGCCATCACCCGGACTAGCGGGGCAGATACGCAGTATTTT. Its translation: CAITRTSGADTQYF.

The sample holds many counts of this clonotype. This CDR3 reads CASSYGGAGYEQYF. CDR3 nucleotide sequence: TGTGCCAGCAGTTACGGTGGGGCTGGGTACGAGCAGTACTTC. This chain links TRBV6-5 with TRBJ2-7; D is perhaps TRBD1 (5 bases). CDR1 and CDR2 (germline): MNHEY, SVGAGI. V was clipped by 2 bases and J by 4 bases, with 12 bases between them. The CDR3 loop spans 14 amino acids.

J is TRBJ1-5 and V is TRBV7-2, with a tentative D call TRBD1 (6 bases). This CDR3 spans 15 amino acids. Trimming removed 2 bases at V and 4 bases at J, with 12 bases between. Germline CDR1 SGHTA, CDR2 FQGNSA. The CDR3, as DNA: TGTGCCAGCAGCTTATTGACAGGAGAAAATCAGCCCCAGCATTTT. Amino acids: CASSLLTGENQPQHF. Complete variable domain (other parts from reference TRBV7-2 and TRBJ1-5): GAGVSQSPSNKVTEKGKDVELRCDPISGHTALYWYRQSLGQGLEFLIYFQGNSAPDKSGLPSDRFSAERTGGSVSTLTIQRTQQEDSAVYLCASSLLTGENQPQHFGDGTRLSIL.

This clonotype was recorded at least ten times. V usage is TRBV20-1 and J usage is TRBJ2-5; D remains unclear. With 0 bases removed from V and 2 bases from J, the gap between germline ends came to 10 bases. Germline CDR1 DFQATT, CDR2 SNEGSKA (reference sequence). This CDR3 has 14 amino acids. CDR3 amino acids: CSARDGRSQETQYF. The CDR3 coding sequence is TGCAGTGCTAGAGATGGCAGGAGTCAAGAGACCCAGTACTTC.

The CDR3 coding sequence is TGCGCCAGCAGCGTGGGACAGATGAACACCGGGGAGCTGTTTTTT. Protein product: CASSVGQMNTGELFF. The chain employs TRBV5-1 and TRBJ2-2, with 7 bases fitting TRBD1. CDR3 size: 15 residues. CDR1 is SGHRS and CDR2 is YFSETQ in the germline V gene. Trimming at V came to 4 bases and at J to 1 base, leaving 4 bases not matched to a gene.

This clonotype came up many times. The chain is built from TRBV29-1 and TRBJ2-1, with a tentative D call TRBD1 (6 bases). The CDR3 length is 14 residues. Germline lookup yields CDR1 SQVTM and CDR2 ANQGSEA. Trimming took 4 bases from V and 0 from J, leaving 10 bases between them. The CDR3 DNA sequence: TGCAGCGTTGTAGCCAGGGGCTCCTACAATGAGCAGTTCTTC. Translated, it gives CSVVARGSYNEQFF.